This record concerns one T cell receptor (beta chain) sequence. This entry is derived from a study of blood T cell repertoires in COVID-19. This CDR3 spans 16 amino acids. V gave up 6 bases and J gave up 1 base, with 19 bases separating them. Germline loops: CDR1 MDHEN, CDR2 SYDVKM. Per the study methods: Reference gene primer amplification gave nucleated cell count estimates. The assay was immunoSEQ multiplex PCR, and TCRdb's table has in-frame clones only and misses some. Clonal size and the V and J genes are those of that table, whereas D and trimming came from the DNA. The repertoire has more than 150,000 clones, 87% of them found once; the top ten carry around 13%.

The sample comprised peripheral blood. The TCR comes from a woman aged 70-85 years with COVID-19, enrolled during active disease. This rearrangement joins TRBV28 to TRBJ2-7; D might be TRBD1 (6 bases). The CDR3 here is CASRTRRQVKSYEQYF. CDR3 nucleotide sequence: TGTGCCAGCAGGACTCGCAGACAGGTCAAATCCTACGAGCAGTACTTC.